The following is a T cell receptor (beta chain) sequence with its context. Its antigen is not identified. This specimen belongs to a study of identifying expanded T cells in peripheral blood. Whole-study results and caveats: Across healthy donors, higher total template counts meant significantly greater roughly 2-week count variance.

Data came from immunoSEQ multiplex PCR; TCRdb stores just in-frame clones and leaves some out. In the table there are 130,000 or so clones, around four fifths of which are singletons. V was pared by 3 bases and J by 5 bases, with 8 bases between. This CDR3 is built from 12 residues. The germline V gene encodes CDR1 SGDLS and CDR2 YYNGEE. Material: blood. The TCR originated in a person between 18 and 75 years old in good health. The chain joins TRBV9 to TRBJ1-2; no firm D call. CDR3 sequence reads: CASSADTYGYTF. CDR3 sequence (DNA): TGTGCCAGCAGCGCCGACACGTATGGCTACACCTTC.